This passage covers 15 T cell receptor beta chains from one sample sequenced in a study of T cells in Graves' hyperthyroidism and ophthalmopathy (dated by TCRdb to about 2019). Preparation of the library involved multiplex PCR. For sequencing, an Illumina HiSeq 2000 was employed. The TCR beta CDR3 regions were amplified from the RNA transcripts. A first-round RT-PCR of the TCR CDR3 used the HTBI primer set with the Qiagen OneStep RT-PCR kit. TCRdb itself trimmed the public reads at Q25 with fastp, ran MiXCR and retained productive beta chains. Rows are combined by CDR3 protein, so each entry shows the most common genes and DNA. Within this sample are about 590,000 distinct CDR3 sequences, with approximately 15% of them counted one time only. The ten largest make up roughly 7% of the sample. Sequencing was carried out using blood. Receptors originate from a woman between 18 and 30 years old with Graves' ophthalmopathy.

This sequence joins TRBV20-1 and TRBJ2-7, with D perhaps TRBD1 or TRBD2 (5 bases each). CDR1 and CDR2 from the germline V gene are DFQATT and SNEGSKA (reference sequence). The CDR3 totals 14 residues. The CDR3 bases are TGCAGCACTACCAGGGACGGCTTAGCCTACGAGCAGTACTTC. It yields the protein CSTTRDGLAYEQYF.

This clonotype was observed at least ten times. This chain connects TRBV19 to TRBJ1-1; TRBD1 is a possible D gene (5 bases). Germline CDR1 is LNHDA and CDR2 is SQIVND (reference sequence). Trimming removed 7 bases from V and 3 bases from J, with 12 bases in between. This CDR3 is 13 amino acids long. The CDR3 bases are TGTGCCAGTACCCCGCCGGGGGACACTGAAGCTTTCTTT. This sequence encodes CASTPPGDTEAFF. Variable domain in full (rest from reference TRBV19 and TRBJ1-1): DGGITQSPKYLFRKEGQNVTLSCEQNLNHDAMYWYRQDPGQGLRLIYYSQIVNDFQKGDIAEGYSVSREKKESFPLTVTSAQKNPTAFYLCASTPPGDTEAFFGQGTRLTVV.

This clonotype was seen repeatedly, ten times or more. The chain carries TRBV27 and TRBJ1-1; D gene ambiguous. This CDR3 has 12 residues. Germline assignment: CDR1 MNHEY and CDR2 SMNVEV (reference sequence). V was pared by 6 bases and J by 6 bases, with 11 bases between. CDR3 amino acids: CASSSGFSEAFF. The CDR3 DNA reads TGTGCCAGCAGCTCTGGATTCTCTGAAGCTTTCTTT.

The table lists this clonotype with many counts. The chain employs TRBV7-2 and TRBJ1-6, with 9 bases matching TRBD1. Germline CDR1 reads SGHTA; CDR2 reads FQGNSA. The V and J ends lost 3 bases and 3 bases, in that order; junction bases with no gene match: 0. The CDR3 spans 15 residues. The CDR3 loop reads CASSLGQGYNSPLHF. CDR3 sequence (DNA): TGTGCCAGCAGCTTGGGACAGGGCTATAATTCACCCCTCCACTTT.

The CDR3 reads CASSQDRLEMDTQYF. The CDR3 bases are TGTGCCAGCAGCCAAGATAGACTAGAGATGGATACGCAGTATTTT. This chain uses TRBV3-1 with TRBJ2-3, with D possibly TRBD2 on 6 matching bases. V gave up 0 bases and J gave up 6 bases, with 13 bases separating them. Germline V lookup: CDR1 LGHDT, CDR2 YNNKEL (reference sequence). CDR3 length: 15 amino acids.

The chain employs TRBV27 and TRBJ2-3; TRBD2 aligns across 12 bases. Per germline, CDR1 MNHEY and CDR2 SMNVEV (reference sequence). The CDR3 has 17 residues. J gave up 5 bases and V 3 bases, and 9 bases lay outside the gene matches. CDR3 protein: CASSLPPGLAGLDTQYF. The DNA for the CDR3 is TGTGCCAGCAGTTTGCCTCCGGGACTAGCGGGCCTAGATACGCAGTATTTT.

The rearrangement links TRBV30 to TRBJ1-6; possibly TRBD1 for D (6 bases). The CDR3 extends over 17 amino acids. CDR1 and CDR2 from the germline V gene are GTSNPN and SVGIG (reference sequence). Trimming took off 4 bases at V and 6 bases at J, with 22 bases between the two ends. The CDR3 DNA follows: TGTGCCTGGATCCAAGCGCGGGGACGAGGGGGTAATTCACCCCTCCACTTT. It codes for CAWIQARGRGGNSPLHF.

There are a few counts of this clonotype. A read error may account for a junction end that differs from germline. V and J are TRBV13 and TRBJ1-5; no clear D gene. Germline V gene sequence: CDR1 PRHDT, CDR2 FYEKMQ (reference sequence). The CDR3 consists of 15 residues. CDR3 coding DNA: TGTACCAGCAGCCTCCGGGGTATCAGCAATCAGCCCCAGCATTTT. It is translated as CTSSLRGISNQPQHF.

To note about this clonotype: Given a much more abundant clone one base away, this may be a read error. This chain connects TRBV6-1 to TRBJ2-1; D unresolved. CDR3 length equals 15 residues. CDR1 MNHNS and CDR2 SASEGT come from the germline V gene. CDR3 nucleotides: TGTGCCAGCAAATCCCACAGAGGTCCCTACAGTGAGCAGTTCTTC. Translating it yields CASKSHRGPYSEQFF.

This clonotype was seen repeatedly, ten times or more. This chain joins TRBV28 and TRBJ2-1; 12 nucleotides agree with TRBD1. This CDR3 has 16 residues. Trimming cost V 3 bases and J 4 bases; bases outside gene matches: 4. Germline CDR1 and CDR2: MDHEN and SYDVKM. The CDR3 bases are TGTGCCAGCAGTTTCGAGGGACAGGGGGCTTACAATGAGCAGTTCTTC. It yields the protein CASSFEGQGAYNEQFF.

This clonotype was counted many times. The V call is TRBV12-3 or TRBV12-4, the J call TRBJ2-7; the D is unclear. V lost 2 bases, J lost 6 bases, and 8 bases lay in between. This CDR3 is built from 12 residues. The CDR3 sequence is CASSLNRIEQYF. CDR3 sequence (DNA): TGTGCCAGCAGTTTAAATCGGATCGAGCAGTACTTC.

This clonotype was detected a few times. The V gene is TRBV7-8, the J gene TRBJ2-1; D not certain. This CDR3 spans 14 amino acids. Germline-derived CDR1 and CDR2 are SGHVS and FQNEAQ. Trimming removed 1 base from V and 5 bases from J, with 9 bases in between. In DNA, the CDR3 is TGTGCCAGCAGCTTAGATGGCAGGAACAATGAGCAGTTCTTC. Translated: CASSLDGRNNEQFF.

The V call is TRBV29-1, the J call TRBJ1-2; D perhaps matches TRBD1 (6 bases). V dropped 0 bases and J dropped 1 base, with 15 bases sitting between them. The germline V gene has CDR1 SQVTM and CDR2 ANQGSEA. The CDR3 extends over 16 amino acids. The chain's CDR3 is CSVEDRGGGSNYGYTF. The CDR3 DNA sequence: TGCAGCGTTGAAGATCGGGGAGGGGGGAGTAACTATGGCTACACCTTC.

In its sample, this clonotype was seen a few times. The chain uses TRBV4-1 and TRBJ1-1; a weak D match, TRBD1 (5 bases). The V end lost 0 bases, the J end lost 5 bases, and 10 bases lay between the germline ends. This CDR3 has 14 amino acids. The V gene's germline CDR1 is MGHRA and CDR2 YSYEKL. CDR3 DNA sequence: TGCGCCAGCAGCCAAGATAGCGGGGGGACTGAAGCTTTCTTT. Its protein product is CASSQDSGGTEAFF.

In its sample, this clonotype was seen many times. V is TRBV9 and J is TRBJ2-5; TRBD2 aligns across 13 bases. CDR1 SGDLS and CDR2 YYNGEE come from the germline V gene. The V segment lost 2 bases and the J segment 5 bases; nucleotides outside the gene matches: 3. The CDR3 contains 15 residues. CDR3 protein: CASSVGLAGAETQYF. CDR3 DNA: TGTGCCAGCAGCGTCGGACTAGCGGGAGCGGAGACCCAGTACTTC.